This T cell receptor beta chain came from a study of blood T cell repertoires in COVID-19. Produced via immunoSEQ multiplex PCR; TCRdb's table is partial and in-frame only. The repertoire has hundreds of thousands of clones, roughly 90% of them found once; the top ten carry approximately 4.3%. The clonotype comes from a middle-aged man with acute or convalescent COVID-19. The sequencing input was peripheral blood.

CDR3 region: CASSRLAGVFADTQYF. The CDR3 DNA sequence: TGTGCCAGCAGCAGACTAGCGGGGGTTTTCGCAGATACGCAGTATTTT. The V call is TRBV7-9, the J call TRBJ2-3; 12 nucleotides align to TRBD2. V lost 5 bases and J lost 4; bases outside the gene matches: 7. The germline gives CDR1 SEHNR, CDR2 FQNEAQ (reference sequence). This CDR3 has 16 residues. The full variable domain, its missing parts supplied by reference TRBV7-9 and TRBJ2-3, is DTGVSQNPRHKITKRGQNVTFRCDPISEHNRLYWYRQTLGQGPEFLTYFQNEAQLEKSRLLSDRFSAERPKGSFSTLEIQRTEQGDSAMYLCASSRLAGVFADTQYFGPGTRLTVL.